One sample yielded the 4 T cell receptor beta chains listed below, sequenced in a study of cytomegalovirus exposure and HLA in healthy donors. The PCR made use of 60 Vbeta and 13 Jbeta primers. Method: immunoSEQ multiplex PCR; TCRdb's copy keeps in-frame clones and lacks some. Here the sample spans 120,000 or so clones, around 80% being singletons. Material for sequencing was PBMCs. The source is a young man in good health and CMV-seropositive.

This sequence joins TRBV28 and TRBJ2-7; D perhaps matches TRBD2 (6 bases). Trimming removed 3 bases at V and 10 bases at J, with 16 bases between. The CDR3 spans 13 residues. Germline V lookup: CDR1 MDHEN, CDR2 SYDVKM. CDR3 region: CASSFGTGGAQYF. The CDR3 coding sequence is TGTGCCAGCAGTTTTGGGACCGGGGGTGCTCAGTACTTC.

The chain is built from TRBV30 and TRBJ2-3, with D unresolved. Germline V gives CDR1 GTSNPN, CDR2 SVGIG (reference sequence). V lost 0 bases and J 4 bases, leaving 8 bases between the germline ends. The CDR3 runs to 13 residues. The CDR3 coding sequence is TGTGCCTGGAGTGTCCCCCTGTCAGATACGCAGTATTTT. It specifies CAWSVPLSDTQYF.

V is TRBV19 and J is TRBJ1-5; D is undetermined. The length of the CDR3 is 14 residues. Germline V gene data show CDR1 as LNHDA and CDR2 as SQIVND (reference sequence). V was shortened by 2 bases and J by 9 bases, with 14 bases between the two germline ends. DNA of the CDR3: TGTGCCAGTAGTATAAATCAAGCCAACCTGCCCCAGCATTTT. Translation gives CASSINQANLPQHF.

The rearrangement joins TRBV9 to TRBJ2-7, with D possibly TRBD2 on 5 matching bases. V was shortened by 4 bases and J by 0 bases, with 17 bases between the two germline ends. Germline loops: CDR1 SGDLS, CDR2 YYNGEE. CDR3 length equals 16 residues. DNA for the CDR3: TGTGCCAGCAGCTCTGGTCTGAGGGAACACTCCTACGAGCAGTACTTC. Its protein is CASSSGLREHSYEQYF.